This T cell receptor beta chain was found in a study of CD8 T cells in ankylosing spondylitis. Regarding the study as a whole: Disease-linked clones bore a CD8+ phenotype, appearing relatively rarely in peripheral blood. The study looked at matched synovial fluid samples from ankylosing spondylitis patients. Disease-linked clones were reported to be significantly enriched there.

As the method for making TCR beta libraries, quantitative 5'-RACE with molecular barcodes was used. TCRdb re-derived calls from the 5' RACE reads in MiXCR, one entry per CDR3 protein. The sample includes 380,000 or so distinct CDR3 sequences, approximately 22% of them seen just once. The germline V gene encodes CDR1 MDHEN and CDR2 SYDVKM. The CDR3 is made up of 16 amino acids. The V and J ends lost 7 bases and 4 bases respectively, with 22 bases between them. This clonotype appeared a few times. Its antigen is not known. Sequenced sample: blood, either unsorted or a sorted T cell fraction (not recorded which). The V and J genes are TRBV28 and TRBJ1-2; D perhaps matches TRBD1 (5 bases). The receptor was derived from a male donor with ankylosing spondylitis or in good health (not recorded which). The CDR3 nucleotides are TGTGCCAGCACCCTCCCCGAGGGGTTAAGTGTCTATGGCTACACCTTC. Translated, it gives CASTLPEGLSVYGYTF.